One sample yielded the 17 T cell receptor beta chains listed below, sequenced in a study of blood T cell repertoires in COVID-19. Sequenced by immunoSEQ multiplex PCR; TCRdb stores in-frame clones only, minus some. The sample yields roughly 70,000 clones, 89% seen once. The sequenced sample was peripheral blood. These receptors all stem from a man in his 60s with acute or convalescent COVID-19.

The chain combines TRBV27 with TRBJ1-5; 8 nucleotides align to TRBD1. The V and J ends lost 6 bases and 2 bases, in that order; junction bases with no gene match: 6. The germline CDR1 and CDR2 sequences are MNHEY and SMNVEV (reference sequence). The length of the CDR3 is 15 residues. The CDR3 nucleotides are TGTGCCAGCAGCCCACAGGGGGGTCGCAATCAGCCCCAGCATTTT. This translates into CASSPQGGRNQPQHF.

This chain joins TRBV5-1 and TRBJ2-3, with a possible D match to TRBD2 (5 bases). The CDR3 spans 13 residues. Germline values: CDR1 SGHRS, CDR2 YFSETQ. V was shortened by 0 bases and J by 9 bases, with 11 bases between the two germline ends. The CDR3 DNA sequence: TGCGCCAGCAGCTTGGATGTGGGAGAGACGCAGTATTTT. This sequence encodes CASSLDVGETQYF.

The rearrangement uses TRBV11-3 and TRBJ2-3; 7 bases agree with TRBD1. Germline V gives CDR1 SGHNT, CDR2 YENEEA. J was trimmed by 4 bases and V by 5 bases; bases with no gene match: 15. The CDR3 is 17 residues long. The CDR3 coding sequence is TGTGCCAGCAGCCCTCGGTCGAGTCGGCAGGGGGCAGATACGCAGTATTTT. Its translation is CASSPRSSRQGADTQYF.

There are a few counts of this clone. This chain joins TRBV6-5 and TRBJ2-1; TRBD2 might be the D (5 bases). The germline V and J ends were trimmed by 2 bases and 1 base, with 12 bases remaining between them. The germline V gene has CDR1 MNHEY and CDR2 SVGAGI. The CDR3 has 16 residues. The CDR3 sequence is CASSYPSGGSYNEQFF. The CDR3 nucleotides are TGTGCCAGCAGTTACCCGTCAGGAGGTTCCTACAATGAGCAGTTCTTC.

Only a few counts were recorded for this clone. The chain recombines TRBV9 with TRBJ2-1; 7 bases fit TRBD1. Looked up from germline, CDR1 is SGDLS and CDR2 is YYNGEE. V lost 1 base and J lost 2; bases outside the gene matches: 3. The CDR3 is made up of 15 amino acids. CDR3 in amino acids: CASSVQGVTYNEQFF. The CDR3, as DNA: TGTGCCAGCAGCGTACAGGGGGTAACCTACAATGAGCAGTTCTTC.

The V call is TRBV6-5, the J call TRBJ1-1, with TRBD1 identical over 9 bases. CDR1 MNHEY and CDR2 SVGAGI come from the germline V gene. The V and J ends lost 2 bases and 10 bases, in that order; junction bases with no gene match: 5. This CDR3 spans 13 amino acids. CDR3 nucleotides: TGTGCCAGCAGTTACGGGCCGGGACAGGGAGCTTTCTTT. Residues: CASSYGPGQGAFF.

This sequence joins TRBV5-1 and TRBJ2-2; 9 nucleotides line up with TRBD1. V shed 3 bases and J 9 bases; nucleotides not matched to a gene: 9. Germline-derived CDR1 and CDR2 are SGHRS and YFSETQ. The CDR3 is 15 residues long. The CDR3 region has the DNA TGCGCCAGCAGCTCCGGGACAGGGAGAGTTAGGGAGCTGTTTTTT. This gives the protein CASSSGTGRVRELFF.

V is TRBV11-2 and J is TRBJ1-1; TRBD1 might be the D (5 bases). CDR1 SGHAT and CDR2 FQNNGV come from the germline V gene. V lost 6 bases and J 5 bases, leaving 10 bases between the germline ends. This CDR3 has 12 amino acids. CDR3 in amino acids: CASSPGFTEAFF. The CDR3 nucleotides are TGTGCCAGCAGTCCAGGGTTTACTGAAGCTTTCTTT.

This clone came up once. V usage is TRBV18 and J usage is TRBJ2-7, with D maybe TRBD1 (5 bases). The CDR3 covers 14 residues. CDR1 and CDR2 (germline): KGHSH, LQKENI. V was pared by 3 bases and J by 4 bases, with 13 bases between. The CDR3 loop reads CASSPQGRGYEQYF. DNA for the CDR3: TGTGCCAGCTCACCCCAGGGTCGCGGATACGAGCAGTACTTC.

The chain links TRBV27 to TRBJ2-7; 10 bases fit TRBD1. This CDR3 spans 13 amino acids. Germline CDR1 reads MNHEY; CDR2 reads SMNVEV (reference sequence). Trimming took 6 bases from V and 4 from J; bases not matched to a gene: 3. In DNA, the CDR3 is TGTGCCAGCAGCGGGACAGGGGCATACGAGCAGTACTTC. This translates into CASSGTGAYEQYF.

The table lists this clone with a few counts. The chain employs TRBV3-1 (or the pseudogene TRBV3-2) and TRBJ1-2; maybe TRBD1 (6 bases). V was clipped by 3 bases and J by 4 bases, with 15 bases between them. Germline lookup yields CDR1 LGHDT and CDR2 YNNKEL (reference sequence). The CDR3 has 15 residues. CDR3 region: CASSQADTGLYGYTF. In nucleotides, the CDR3 is TGTGCCAGCAGCCAGGCCGATACAGGGCTCTATGGCTACACCTTC.

The gene calls are TRBV9 and TRBJ1-6; D may be TRBD1 (6 bases). Per germline, CDR1 SGDLS and CDR2 YYNGEE. The CDR3 runs to 14 residues. V lost 2 bases, J lost 6 bases, and 9 bases lay in between. The chain's CDR3 is CASSVIGGNSPLHF. The CDR3 DNA reads as TGTGCCAGCAGCGTGATAGGGGGTAATTCACCCCTCCACTTT.

The rearrangement joins TRBV3-1 (or the pseudogene TRBV3-2) to TRBJ1-1, with D perhaps TRBD1 (6 bases). This CDR3 has 13 amino acids. Trimming stripped 5 bases from V and 10 bases from J, with 17 bases between. The germline V gene encodes CDR1 LGHDT and CDR2 YNNKEL (reference sequence). CDR3 DNA sequence: TGTGCCAGCAGCTTACGGGGGGCCACTTTAGCTTTCTTT. This gives the protein CASSLRGATLAFF.

J is TRBJ1-1 and V is TRBV9, with D hard to call. Per the germline V gene, CDR1 is SGDLS and CDR2 is YYNGEE. CDR3 length: 14 residues. The V and J ends lost 6 bases and 0 bases respectively, with 12 bases between them. CDR3 bases: TGTGCCAGCACCCGAGAGATTTTGAACACTGAAGCTTTCTTT. This encodes CASTREILNTEAFF. The variable domain in full, completed from reference TRBV9 and TRBJ1-1, reads DSGVTQTPKHLITATGQRVTLRCSPRSGDLSVYWYQQSLDQGLQFLIQYYNGEERAKGNILERFSAQQFPDLHSELNLSSLELGDSALYFCASTREILNTEAFFGQGTRLTVV.

The CDR3 region is CASSIAPGGAAYEQYF. DNA of the CDR3: TGTGCCAGTAGTATAGCCCCGGGAGGGGCCGCCTACGAGCAGTACTTC. This chain connects TRBV19 to TRBJ2-7, with 8 bases identical to TRBD2. J gave up 2 bases and V 1 base, and 7 bases lay outside the gene matches. This CDR3 region has 16 residues. CDR1 is LNHDA and CDR2 is SQIVND in the germline V gene (reference sequence).

The rearrangement joins TRBV2 to TRBJ1-2, with 7 bases matching TRBD1. CDR1 is SNHLY, CDR2 FYNNEI, per germline. V was pared by 4 bases and J by 1 base, with 6 bases of the junction left unmatched. There are 15 residues in the CDR3. CDR3 sequence (DNA): TGTGCCAGCAGTGTCCTGGCAGGGGGTAACTATGGCTACACCTTC. Encoded protein: CASSVLAGGNYGYTF.

This clone occurred once. V is TRBV5-4 and J is TRBJ2-7; 7 nucleotides agree with TRBD1. CDR3 size: 15 residues. The V segment lost 4 bases and the J segment 4 bases; nucleotides outside the gene matches: 11. Germline V gene data show CDR1 as SGHNT and CDR2 as YYREEE (reference sequence). The CDR3 spells CASSKDRWRGYEQYF. CDR3 bases: TGTGCCAGCAGCAAGGACAGGTGGAGAGGGTACGAGCAGTACTTC.